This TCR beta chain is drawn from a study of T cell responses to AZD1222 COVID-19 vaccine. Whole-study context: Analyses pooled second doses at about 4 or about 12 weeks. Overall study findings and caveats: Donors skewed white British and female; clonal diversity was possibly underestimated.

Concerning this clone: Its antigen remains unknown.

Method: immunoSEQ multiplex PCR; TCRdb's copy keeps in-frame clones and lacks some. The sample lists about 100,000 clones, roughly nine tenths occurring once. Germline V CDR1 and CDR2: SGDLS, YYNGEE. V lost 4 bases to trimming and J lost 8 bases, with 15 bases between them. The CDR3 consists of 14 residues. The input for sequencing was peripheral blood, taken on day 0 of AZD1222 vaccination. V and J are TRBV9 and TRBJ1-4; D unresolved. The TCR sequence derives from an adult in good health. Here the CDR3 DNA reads TGTGCCAGCAGCAGAGACCGGGTTAAGGAAAAACTGTTTTTT. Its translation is CASSRDRVKEKLFF. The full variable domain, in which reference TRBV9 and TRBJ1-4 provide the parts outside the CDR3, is DSGVTQTPKHLITATGQRVTLRCSPRSGDLSVYWYQQSLDQGLQFLIQYYNGEERAKGNILERFSAQQFPDLHSELNLSSLELGDSALYFCASSRDRVKEKLFFGSGTQLSVL.